This entry lists 19 T cell receptor beta chains sequenced from one sample in a study of identical twins. TCRdb called the 5' RACE reads again in MiXCR, with one record for every CDR3 protein. The sample holds about 700,000 distinct CDR3 sequences; more than 6.5% are singletons and the top ten take 0.75% to 1%. This sample also belongs to another study, concerning yellow fever vaccine responses in identical twins.

Sequenced sample: PBMCs. The receptors were gathered from a woman under 30 in good health.

The V and J genes are TRBV5-1 and TRBJ2-5; 7 nucleotides agree with TRBD1. Germline V lookup: CDR1 SGHRS, CDR2 YFSETQ. This CDR3 has 15 residues. V dropped 1 base and J dropped 4; count of bases not matched to a gene: 7. As DNA, the CDR3 is TGCGCCAGCAGCTTGTCGACAGGGTTAGGAGAGACCCAGTACTTC. As protein: CASSLSTGLGETQYF.

This clonotype has just a few counts. The chain joins TRBV7-2 to TRBJ2-3, with D unresolved. The CDR3 is 13 residues long. The germline gives CDR1 SGHTA, CDR2 FQGNSA. Trimming stripped 6 bases from V and 6 bases from J, with 13 bases between. CDR3 sequence reads: CASRPAASDTQYF. The DNA of the CDR3 is TGTGCCAGCAGGCCGGCTGCGTCCGATACGCAGTATTTT. The full variable domain, completed using reference TRBV7-2 and TRBJ2-3, is GAGVSQSPSNKVTEKGKDVELRCDPISGHTALYWYRQSLGQGLEFLIYFQGNSAPDKSGLPSDRFSAERTGGSVSTLTIQRTQQEDSAVYLCASRPAASDTQYFGPGTRLTVL.

The table lists this clonotype with many counts. CDR3 region: CASSQGAGDGNTIYF. In DNA form, the CDR3 reads TGCGCCAGCAGCCAAGGGGCAGGGGATGGAAACACCATATATTTT. The chain is built from TRBV4-1 and TRBJ1-3; TRBD1 is a possible D gene (6 bases). The CDR3 contains 15 residues. The ends were cut back, 1 base at V and 3 bases at J, with 10 bases in the middle. Germline V gives CDR1 MGHRA, CDR2 YSYEKL.

This clonotype was seen only a few times. This CDR3 reads CSVGDRGSNYGYTF. The CDR3 DNA reads as TGCAGCGTAGGGGACAGGGGATCTAACTATGGCTACACCTTC. V usage is TRBV29-1 and J usage is TRBJ1-2; 10 bases align to TRBD1. V trimming: 6 bases; J trimming: 0 bases; junction bases outside the gene matches: 4. Germline assignment: CDR1 SQVTM and CDR2 ANQGSEA. This CDR3 region has 14 residues.

This clonotype was detected once. This rearrangement joins TRBV12-3 or TRBV12-4 to TRBJ1-2; D gene unclear. CDR3 length: 11 amino acids. V dropped 4 bases and J dropped 7 bases, with 7 bases sitting between them. In DNA, the CDR3 is TGTGCCAGCAGTTCAGAGGGTGGCTACACCTTC. This encodes CASSSEGGYTF.

The rearrangement links TRBV6-5 to TRBJ1-4; D is ambiguous. The CDR3 loop spans 17 amino acids. Germline V CDR1 and CDR2: MNHEY, SVGAGI. Trimming took off 0 bases at V and 0 bases at J, with 11 bases between the two ends. CDR3 coding DNA: TGTGCCAGCAGTTACTCGGTACCCGGGGCAACTAATGAAAAACTGTTTTTT. Amino acids: CASSYSVPGATNEKLFF.

This clonotype was found many times. This sequence joins TRBV20-1 and TRBJ2-1; D unresolved. Germline V gene data show CDR1 as DFQATT and CDR2 as SNEGSKA (reference sequence). V lost 4 bases, J lost 4 bases, and 5 bases lay in between. This CDR3 has 11 amino acids. The CDR3, as DNA: TGCAGTGCTATAGTTTACAATGAGCAGTTCTTC. Translated: CSAIVYNEQFF.

The chain has TRBV21-1 and TRBJ2-2; TRBD2, the D gene given by the table, was not confirmed from the DNA. TRBV21-1 is a listed pseudogene. The length of the CDR3 is 17 residues. Written as DNA, the CDR3 is TGTGCCAGCAGCAAAAGGGGGATCCGGCGGGGGGGTCCTAGGCTGTTTTTT. Translating it yields CASSKRGIRRGGPRLFF.

CDR3 nucleotide sequence: TGTGCCAGCAGTCCGATCGGTTCTGGGGCCAACGTCCTGACTTTC. Its translation: CASSPIGSGANVLTF. The rearrangement joins TRBV27 to TRBJ2-6; unclear D gene. Germline values: CDR1 MNHEY, CDR2 SMNVEV (reference sequence). The CDR3 runs to 15 residues. V dropped 5 bases and J dropped 1 base, with 9 bases sitting between them.

This clonotype has more than one count but fewer than ten. The V call is TRBV5-4, the J call TRBJ2-3; 10 bases line up with TRBD2. This CDR3 has 17 residues. V was pared by 3 bases and J by 3 bases, with 10 bases of the junction left unmatched. Looked up from germline, CDR1 is SGHNT and CDR2 is YYREEE (reference sequence). The CDR3 region is CASSYPPAGGPTDTQYF. CDR3 nucleotide sequence: TGTGCCAGCAGCTACCCACCAGCGGGAGGGCCGACAGATACGCAGTATTTT.

This clonotype has just a few counts. The gene calls are TRBV3-1 and TRBJ1-4; D not resolved. CDR3 size: 14 residues. CDR1 and CDR2 from the germline V gene are LGHDT and YNNKEL (reference sequence). Trimming took off 3 bases at V and 0 bases at J, with 5 bases between the two ends. The CDR3 region has the DNA TGTGCCAGCAGCCATTCAGCAACTAATGAAAAACTGTTTTTT. It translates to CASSHSATNEKLFF.

This clonotype occurred many times. The rearrangement uses TRBV10-3 and TRBJ2-7; maybe TRBD2 (6 bases). V was trimmed by 5 bases and J by 1 base, leaving 9 bases between them. The CDR3 runs 13 residues. Germline-derived CDR1 and CDR2 are ENHRY and SYGVKD. The CDR3 DNA follows: TGTGCCATCAGTCGGGACTTTTCCTACGAGCAGTACTTC. Encoded protein: CAISRDFSYEQYF.

The rearrangement joins TRBV7-2 to TRBJ2-3, with TRBD1 identical over 7 bases. This CDR3 is 15 amino acids long. Germline-derived CDR1 and CDR2 are SGHTA and FQGNSA. The V gene end was trimmed by 5 bases and the J gene end by 1 base; junction bases not matched to a gene: 6. CDR3 in amino acids: CASSRRGQGTDTQYF. In nucleotides, the CDR3 is TGTGCCAGCAGCCGACGCGGACAGGGCACAGATACGCAGTATTTT.

The chain combines TRBV20-1 with TRBJ2-3; 7 nucleotides agree with TRBD2. CDR1 and CDR2 from the germline V gene are DFQATT and SNEGSKA (reference sequence). After removal of 4 bases from V and 0 bases from J, the junction contained 19 bases not matched to a gene. This CDR3 has 19 residues. Here the CDR3 reads CSATSPPGKAGYSTDTQYF. The CDR3 DNA reads as TGCAGTGCTACCTCTCCCCCAGGGAAAGCGGGGTACAGCACAGATACGCAGTATTTT.

This chain joins TRBV5-6 and TRBJ2-2, with D tentatively TRBD1 or TRBD2 (5 bases each). This CDR3 has 16 residues. The V and J ends lost 1 base and 1 base respectively, with 11 bases between them. Germline assignment: CDR1 SGHDT and CDR2 YYEEEE. CDR3 in DNA: TGTGCCAGCAGCTTGCTGAGGGGCCTGAACACCGGGGAGCTGTTTTTT. This codes for CASSLLRGLNTGELFF.

This clonotype was observed a handful of times. V and J are TRBV7-3 and TRBJ2-5; TRBD2 aligns across 8 bases. CDR1 is SGHTA and CDR2 is FQGTGA in the germline V gene. The CDR3 extends over 13 amino acids. J was trimmed by 5 bases and V by 2 bases; bases with no gene match: 1. CDR3 bases: TGTGCCAGCAGCTTAGCTAGCGGGGAGACCCAGTACTTC. This codes for CASSLASGETQYF.

This clonotype has just a few counts. The J gene is TRBJ2-2, the V gene TRBV5-1, with 11 bases that match TRBD2. This CDR3 region has 18 residues. Trimming cost V 5 bases and J 4 bases; bases outside gene matches: 13. The V gene's germline CDR1 is SGHRS and CDR2 YFSETQ. As DNA, the CDR3 is TGCGCCAGCAGATTTCCAATCACCGGGACTAGCGGCACCGGGGAGCTGTTTTTT. As protein: CASRFPITGTSGTGELFF.

This clonotype was observed a handful of times. This chain links TRBV3-1 with TRBJ1-1, with 8 bases that match TRBD1. Looked up from germline, CDR1 is LGHDT and CDR2 is YNNKEL (reference sequence). The CDR3 spans 16 residues. Unmatched junction bases numbered 6, after V lost 3 bases and J lost 0 bases. The CDR3 is CASSHSTGVMNTEAFF. DNA for the CDR3: TGTGCCAGCAGCCACTCGACAGGGGTTATGAACACTGAAGCTTTCTTT. The variable domain in full, with the rest retrieved from reference TRBV3-1 and TRBJ1-1, is DTAVSQTPKYLVTQMGNDKSIKCEQNLGHDTMYWYKQDSKKFLKIMFSYNNKELIINETVPNRFSPKSPDKAHLNLHINSLELGDSAVYFCASSHSTGVMNTEAFFGQGTRLTVV.

This clonotype was seen a single time. A much larger clonotype is one base distant, so this may be a read error. The rearrangement joins TRBV12-3 or TRBV12-4 to TRBJ2-5, with 13 positions matching TRBD2. CDR3 length equals 15 residues. The J segment lost 7 bases and the V segment lost 3 bases, leaving 5 bases of the junction unmatched. DNA for the CDR3: TGTGCCAGCAGTTTTGGACTAGCGGGAGTGGCGACCCAGTACTTC. Protein sequence: CASSFGLAGVATQYF.